A single sample gave rise to the 22 T cell receptor beta chains below, sequenced in a study of PD-L1 blockade in urothelial cancer (dated by TCRdb to 2016 to 2017). Receptor amplification or capture employed the immunoSEQ multiplex PCR assay. TCRdb stores this immuneACCESS table with in-frame sequences only. Part of the clones is absent; in the studies checked, under half of the shortfall reflects unresolved V genes, and no reason is known for the rest. In all, the sample holds about 56,000 clones, and more than 70% of those were seen once. Of the sample, 2.5% to 3.5% falls within the top ten clones. Sequencing used PBMCs, obtained around atezolizumab (anti-PD-L1) treatment. These receptors were obtained from a man aged 50 to 60 with urothelial cancer.

V is TRBV18 and J is TRBJ1-1; the D is unclear. V gave up 1 base and J gave up 3 bases, with 33 bases separating them. This CDR3 contains 22 residues. Germline V gene sequence: CDR1 KGHSH, CDR2 LQKENI. CDR3 sequence (DNA): TGTGCCAGCTCACCACGATTACCCCGGAGGGCAGGAAGAGGTTGGAGGGACACTGAAGCTTTCTTT. Translating gives CASSPRLPRRAGRGWRDTEAFF.

This clone was recorded once. The chain links TRBV5-6 to TRBJ2-4; 7 bases agree with TRBD2. Germline V gene data show CDR1 as SGHDT and CDR2 as YYEEEE. The J segment lost 1 base and the V segment lost 5 bases, leaving 18 bases of the junction unmatched. The CDR3 is 19 amino acids. CDR3 nucleotides: TGTGCCAGCAGTCGGGCGGGAGACAGAGGATTAGCGGCCAAAAACATTCAGTACTTC. It is translated as CASSRAGDRGLAAKNIQYF.

The rearrangement joins TRBV7-9 to TRBJ2-7; 7 positions match TRBD2. Germline values: CDR1 SEHNR, CDR2 FQNEAQ (reference sequence). This CDR3 is built from 13 residues. After removal of 2 bases from V and 6 bases from J, the junction contained 4 bases not matched to a gene. CDR3 loop: CASSLSGGIEQYF. As DNA, the CDR3 is TGTGCCAGCAGCTTATCGGGGGGAATCGAGCAGTACTTC.

V and J are TRBV6-5 and TRBJ2-7; tentatively, D is TRBD2 (5 bases). CDR3 length: 14 residues. The germline gives CDR1 MNHEY, CDR2 SVGAGI. V shed 0 bases and J shed 7 bases, with 13 bases lying between them. CDR3 DNA: TGTGCCAGCAGTTACTCGTGGCAGCGAGGGGAGCAGTACTTC. Its protein product is CASSYSWQRGEQYF.

V and J are TRBV9 and TRBJ2-3, with 12 bases lining up with TRBD1. With V trimmed by 3 bases and J by 2 bases, 13 bases remained unmatched. The CDR3 extends over 19 amino acids. Germline CDR1 and CDR2: SGDLS and YYNGEE. In DNA form, the CDR3 reads TGTGCCAGCAGCGCGCCCTTGGGTCGGGGACAGGGGGCCACAGATACGCAGTATTTT. Amino acid sequence: CASSAPLGRGQGATDTQYF.

This clone was seen only a few times. The chain recombines TRBV7-2 with TRBJ2-3, with 7 bases fitting TRBD1. The CDR3 has 14 amino acids. Trimming took 5 bases from V and 0 from J; bases not matched to a gene: 2. Germline assignment: CDR1 SGHTA and CDR2 FQGNSA. The CDR3 loop reads CASSPGQSTDTQYF. The CDR3, as DNA: TGTGCCAGCAGCCCGGGACAGAGCACAGATACGCAGTATTTT.

This sequence joins TRBV10-3 and TRBJ2-5, with D perhaps TRBD1 (6 bases). The CDR3 totals 16 residues. Germline CDR1 and CDR2: ENHRY and SYGVKD. V was shortened by 6 bases and J by 5 bases, with 22 bases between the two germline ends. The CDR3 DNA is TGTGCCATCAGCGCGCAAAACAGGGTTTCTAGGGAGACCCAGTACTTC. Translation: CAISAQNRVSRETQYF.

The chain links TRBV6-1 to TRBJ2-7; D is possibly TRBD2 (6 bases). The CDR3 totals 10 residues. Germline V gene data show CDR1 as MNHNS and CDR2 as SASEGT. V lost 8 bases to trimming and J lost 7 bases, with 9 bases between them. The CDR3 nucleotides read TGTGCCAGCGGGAGGACAGAGCAGTACTTC. This sequence encodes CASGRTEQYF.

This chain uses TRBV5-1 with TRBJ2-3; 9 bases align to TRBD2. The germline V gene has CDR1 SGHRS and CDR2 YFSETQ. With 0 bases clipped from V and 1 base from J, the junction kept 3 bases outside the gene matches. CDR3 length equals 16 residues. CDR3 in amino acids: CASSLGVAGGTDTQYF. The CDR3 coding sequence is TGCGCCAGCAGCTTGGGGGTAGCGGGAGGCACAGATACGCAGTATTTT.

To note about this clone: Other DNA sequences in this specimen translate into the identical CDR3. V and J are TRBV6-5 and TRBJ2-1, with 13 bases lining up with TRBD2. Losses at the gene ends were 6 bases for V and 3 bases for J; bases not matched to a gene: 2. Germline V gene data show CDR1 as MNHEY and CDR2 as SVGAGI. The CDR3 runs to 15 residues. The CDR3 sequence: CASSRTSGSYNEQFF. In DNA, the CDR3 is TGTGCCAGCAGCCGGACTAGCGGGAGCTACAATGAGCAGTTCTTC.

The rearrangement joins TRBV2 to TRBJ1-1, with D perhaps TRBD1 (5 bases). The germline V gene encodes CDR1 SNHLY and CDR2 FYNNEI. V lost 8 bases to trimming and J lost 3 bases, with 19 bases between them. The CDR3 is made up of 15 amino acids. CDR3 region: CASARGRDWDTEAFF. In nucleotides, the CDR3 is TGTGCCAGCGCCCGGGGGAGGGATTGGGACACTGAAGCTTTCTTT.

V and J are TRBV12-1 and TRBJ2-7; TRBD2 is the table's D call and was not checked against the DNA. TRBV12-1 constitutes a pseudogene. The CDR3 runs to 16 residues. The CDR3 DNA reads TGTGCCAGCAGCGCAGGACTAGCGGGAGGTCTCTACGAGCAGTACTTC. It is translated as CASSAGLAGGLYEQYF.

In its sample, this clone was seen once. J is TRBJ1-2 and V is TRBV18, with 7 nucleotides matching TRBD1. The CDR3 spans 13 residues. With 4 bases clipped from V and 5 bases from J, the junction kept 4 bases outside the gene matches. The germline V gene encodes CDR1 KGHSH and CDR2 LQKENI. This CDR3 is CASSQGQSYGYTF. In DNA, the CDR3 is TGTGCCAGCTCACAGGGACAGAGTTATGGCTACACCTTC.

The rearrangement joins TRBV6-1 to TRBJ1-4, with 7 bases aligning to TRBD1. Trimming at V came to 4 bases and at J to 8 bases, leaving 13 bases not matched to a gene. This CDR3 has 16 amino acids. CDR1 and CDR2 from the germline V gene are MNHNS and SASEGT. The CDR3 region is CASSVPSRQGSEKLFF. The CDR3 DNA reads as TGTGCCAGCAGTGTACCCTCCCGACAGGGTAGCGAAAAACTGTTTTTT.

Turning to this clone: Other nucleotide sequences from this sample produce the same CDR3. V gene TRBV28 combines with J gene TRBJ2-7; tentative D call: TRBD2 (6 bases). Germline CDR1 and CDR2: MDHEN and SYDVKM. This CDR3 region has 15 residues. V was trimmed by 1 base and J by 3 bases, leaving 13 bases between them. CDR3: CASSLLGGDLYEQYF. Here the CDR3 DNA reads TGTGCCAGCAGTTTATTGGGGGGAGACCTCTACGAGCAGTACTTC.

V and J are TRBV27 and TRBJ2-2; TRBD2 aligns across 10 bases. Germline V gene sequence: CDR1 MNHEY, CDR2 SMNVEV (reference sequence). This CDR3 contains 15 residues. The trim removed 6 bases at V and 5 bases at J, leaving 6 bases unmatched. The CDR3 DNA follows: TGTGCCAGCAGAATGACTAGCGGGTTGACCGGGGAGCTGTTTTTT. This encodes CASRMTSGLTGELFF.

This chain joins TRBV7-9 and TRBJ1-3; 7 nucleotides line up with TRBD1. The junction had 16 bases not matched to a gene; V was cut back by 5 bases and J by 0 bases. Germline V gene sequence: CDR1 SEHNR, CDR2 FQNEAQ (reference sequence). The CDR3 runs to 19 residues. CDR3 amino acids: CASSPSGAGGLSSGNTIYF. The CDR3 bases are TGTGCCAGCAGCCCCTCGGGGGCAGGGGGGCTCAGCTCTGGAAACACCATATATTTT.

The chain uses TRBV5-1 and TRBJ2-1; 7 bases are shared with TRBD2. V was clipped by 4 bases and J by 2 bases; unmatched bases: 9. Germline lookup yields CDR1 SGHRS and CDR2 YFSETQ. The CDR3 totals 16 residues. For the CDR3, the DNA is TGCGCCAGCAGCCACCGGGTAGCGGGTACCTACAATGAGCAGTTCTTC. Translating it yields CASSHRVAGTYNEQFF.

The chain has TRBV7-9 and TRBJ2-3; 8 nucleotides match TRBD1. Germline lookup yields CDR1 SEHNR and CDR2 FQNEAQ (reference sequence). Trimming took 5 bases from V and 3 from J; bases not matched to a gene: 4. The CDR3 totals 14 residues. CDR3 bases: TGTGCCAGCAGCATTGACAGGGGAACAGATACGCAGTATTTT. Protein product: CASSIDRGTDTQYF.

This chain uses TRBV5-1 with TRBJ2-1; 9 nucleotides line up with TRBD2. V trimming: 0 bases; J trimming: 4 bases; junction bases outside the gene matches: 5. Germline V gene lookup returns CDR1 SGHRS and CDR2 YFSETQ. The CDR3 is made up of 16 amino acids. CDR3 protein: CASSLALAGRYNEQFF. In nucleotides, the CDR3 is TGCGCCAGCAGCTTGGCTCTAGCGGGACGTTACAATGAGCAGTTCTTC.

This clone was seen only once. The chain carries TRBV19 and TRBJ2-3; TRBD2 matches at 7 bases. The CDR3 is made up of 16 amino acids. V was pared by 5 bases and J by 1 base, with 9 bases of the junction left unmatched. CDR1 is LNHDA and CDR2 is SQIVND in the germline V gene (reference sequence). CDR3 protein: CASSWSMAGGTDTQYF. For the CDR3, the DNA is TGTGCCAGTAGTTGGAGTATGGCGGGGGGCACAGATACGCAGTATTTT. The whole variable domain, remainder taken from reference TRBV19 and TRBJ2-3, is DGGITQSPKYLFRKEGQNVTLSCEQNLNHDAMYWYRQDPGQGLRLIYYSQIVNDFQKGDIAEGYSVSREKKESFPLTVTSAQKNPTAFYLCASSWSMAGGTDTQYFGPGTRLTVL.

The chain has TRBV6-6 and TRBJ2-1; 13 nucleotides match TRBD2. Germline V gene data show CDR1 as MNHNY and CDR2 as SVGAGI (reference sequence). J gave up 8 bases and V 6 bases, and 4 bases lay outside the gene matches. The CDR3 contains 14 residues. The CDR3 nucleotides read TGTGCCAGCAGACGACTAGCGGGAGGCCATGAGCAGTTCTTC. Translating it yields CASRRLAGGHEQFF.